A selection of T cell receptor beta chains follows, all from one sample in a study of radiotherapy plus CTLA-4 blockade in lung cancer. Here immunoSEQ multiplex PCR was the method, and the copy in TCRdb shows in-frame clones only, minus some. The sample records roughly 120,000 clones, roughly 80% being singletons. The sample in question was peripheral blood, obtained from a patient treated with radiotherapy plus ipilimumab. The origin of the receptors is a human donor with non-small cell lung cancer who had a partial response to radiotherapy plus ipilimumab. Both conserved end residues are part of each CDR3. The D gene is left open where the match is weak. Only part of the rows carry a size: once, few, many, or a class if the clone is expanded.

J: TRBJ2-5; D: TRBD1; V: TRBV9; size: once; CDR3: CASSVVPGGGETQYF; DNA: TGTGCCAGCAGCGTAGTGCCAGGGGGCGGAGAGACCCAGTACTTC
J: TRBJ1-5; D: .; V: TRBV28; size: .; CDR3: CASSLKRRTWGEPQHF; DNA: TGTGCCAGCAGTTTAAAGCGGAGAACTTGGGGGGAGCCCCAGCATTTT
J: TRBJ2-5; D: .; V: TRBV5-1; size: .; CDR3: CASSLGLKETQYF; DNA: TGCGCCAGCAGCTTGGGACTAAAAGAGACCCAGTACTTC
J: TRBJ2-1; D: .; V: TRBV5-4; size: few; CDR3: CASSVDQGGRYEQFF; DNA: TGTGCCAGCAGCGTTGACCAGGGGGGAAGGTATGAGCAGTTCTTC
J: TRBJ1-2; D: .; V: TRBV2; size: .; CDR3: CASSGAGSLALYGYTF; DNA: TGTGCCAGCAGTGGGGCAGGGTCTTTGGCCCTTTATGGCTACACCTTC
J: TRBJ2-4; D: .; V: TRBV5-6; size: .; CDR3: CASSRGDSGNIQYF; DNA: TGTGCCAGCAGCCGAGGGGACTCGGGAAACATTCAGTACTTC
J: TRBJ2-2; D: TRBD2; V: TRBV11-2; size: .; CDR3: CASSLEGGPGGELFF; DNA: TGTGCCAGCAGCTTGGAGGGAGGGCCCGGCGGGGAGCTGTTTTTT
J: TRBJ2-7; D: .; V: TRBV11-2; size: .; CDR3: CASSLDGLPYEQYF; DNA: TGTGCCAGCAGCTTAGATGGTCTGCCCTACGAGCAGTACTTC
J: TRBJ2-1; D: TRBD2; V: TRBV10-3; size: .; CDR3: CAISGGERVYNEQFF; DNA: TGTGCCATCTCTGGGGGGGAGCGGGTCTACAATGAGCAGTTCTTC
J: TRBJ1-5; D: .; V: TRBV19; size: .; CDR3: CASSQDIVQPQHF; DNA: TGTGCCAGTAGTCAGGACATCGTCCAGCCCCAGCATTTT
J: TRBJ1-4; D: .; V: TRBV6-5; size: few; CDR3: CASSQALATNEKLFF; DNA: TGTGCCAGCAGCCAGGCCCTTGCAACTAATGAAAAACTGTTTTTT
J: TRBJ2-1; D: TRBD2; V: TRBV6-1; size: .; CDR3: CASSAGLAGSQVNEQFF; DNA: TGTGCCAGCAGTGCGGGACTAGCGGGGTCCCAAGTCAATGAGCAGTTCTTC
J: TRBJ1-1; D: .; V: TRBV27; size: .; CDR3: CASSLLPLTGNTEAFF; DNA: TGTGCCAGCAGTTTATTACCATTGACAGGGAACACTGAAGCTTTCTTT
J: TRBJ2-1; D: .; V: TRBV5-1; size: .; CDR3: CASSLESGGRLITNEQFF; DNA: TGCGCCAGCAGCTTGGAATCGGGGGGCAGACTTATTACCAATGAGCAGTTCTTC
J: TRBJ1-2; D: .; V: TRBV9; size: .; CDR3: CASSATGLKWYGYTF; DNA: TGTGCCAGCAGCGCCACAGGGTTGAAATGGTATGGCTACACCTTC
J: TRBJ1-4; D: TRBD1; V: TRBV6-5; size: few; CDR3: CASRGRQGSEKLFF; DNA: TGTGCCAGCAGAGGACGACAGGGAAGTGAAAAACTGTTTTTT
J: TRBJ1-2; D: TRBD1; V: TRBV18; size: .; CDR3: CASSPGTENYGYTF; DNA: TGTGCCAGCTCACCAGGGACAGAGAACTATGGCTACACCTTC
J: TRBJ2-1; D: .; V: TRBV2; size: once; CDR3: CASSEYVLVDEQFF; DNA: TGTGCCAGCAGTGAATATGTTCTAGTCGATGAGCAGTTCTTC